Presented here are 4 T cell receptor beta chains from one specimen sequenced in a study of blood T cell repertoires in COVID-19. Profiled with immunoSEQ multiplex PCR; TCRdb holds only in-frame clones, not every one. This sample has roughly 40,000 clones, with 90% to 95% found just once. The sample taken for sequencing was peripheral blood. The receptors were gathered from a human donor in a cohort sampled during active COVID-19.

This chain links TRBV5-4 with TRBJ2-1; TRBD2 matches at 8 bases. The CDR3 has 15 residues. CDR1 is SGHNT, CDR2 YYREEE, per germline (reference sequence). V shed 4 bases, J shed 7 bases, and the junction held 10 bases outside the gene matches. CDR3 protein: CASSPKRERGNEQFF. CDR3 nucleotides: TGTGCCAGCAGCCCCAAGCGGGAGCGGGGAAATGAGCAGTTCTTC.

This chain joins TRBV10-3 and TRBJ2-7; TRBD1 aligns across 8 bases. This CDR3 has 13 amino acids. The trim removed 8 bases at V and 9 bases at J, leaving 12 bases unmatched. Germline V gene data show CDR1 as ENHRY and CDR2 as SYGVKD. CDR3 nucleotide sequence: TGTGCCATCGGGGGGACAGGCGGGGCCGGGCAGTACTTC. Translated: CAIGGTGGAGQYF.

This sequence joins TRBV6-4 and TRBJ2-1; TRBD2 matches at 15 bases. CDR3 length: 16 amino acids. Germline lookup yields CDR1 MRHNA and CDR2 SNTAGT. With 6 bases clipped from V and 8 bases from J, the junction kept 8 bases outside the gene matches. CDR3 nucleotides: TGTGCCAGCAGACGGACTAGCGGGAGGGAGTTTGATGAGCAGTTCTTC. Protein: CASRRTSGREFDEQFF.

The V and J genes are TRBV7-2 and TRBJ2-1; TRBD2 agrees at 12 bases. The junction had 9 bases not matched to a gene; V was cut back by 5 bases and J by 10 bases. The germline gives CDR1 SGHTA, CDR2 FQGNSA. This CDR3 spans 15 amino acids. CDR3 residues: CASSPRTSGALEQFF. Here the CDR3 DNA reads TGTGCCAGCAGCCCAAGGACTAGCGGGGCCTTAGAGCAGTTCTTC.